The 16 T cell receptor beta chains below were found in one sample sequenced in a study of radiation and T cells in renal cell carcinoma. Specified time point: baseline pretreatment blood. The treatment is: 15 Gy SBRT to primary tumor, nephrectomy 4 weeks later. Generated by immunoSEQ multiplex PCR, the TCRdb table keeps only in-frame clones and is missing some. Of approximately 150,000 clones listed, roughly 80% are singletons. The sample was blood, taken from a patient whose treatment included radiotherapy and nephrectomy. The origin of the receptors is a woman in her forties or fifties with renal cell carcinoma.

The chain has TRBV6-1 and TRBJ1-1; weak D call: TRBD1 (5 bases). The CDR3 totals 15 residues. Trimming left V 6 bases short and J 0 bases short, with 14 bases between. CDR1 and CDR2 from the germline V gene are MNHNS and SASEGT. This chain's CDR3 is CASRTFEGMNTEAFF. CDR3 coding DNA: TGTGCCAGCAGGACCTTCGAGGGGATGAACACTGAAGCTTTCTTT.

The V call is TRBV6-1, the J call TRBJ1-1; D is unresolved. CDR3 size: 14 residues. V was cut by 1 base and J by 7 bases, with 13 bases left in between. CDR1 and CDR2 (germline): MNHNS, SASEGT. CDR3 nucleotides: TGTGCCAGCAGTGAAGGTCGAGGGTATGGTGAAGCTTTCTTT. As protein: CASSEGRGYGEAFF.

CDR3 sequence: CASSLTLANEQYF. CDR3 DNA: TGTGCCAGCAGCCTCACACTAGCGAACGAGCAGTACTTC. The chain couples TRBV5-4 to TRBJ2-7, with 7 bases that match TRBD2. Trimming took 4 bases from V and 5 from J; bases not matched to a gene: 6. The V gene's germline CDR1 is SGHNT and CDR2 YYREEE (reference sequence). The CDR3 runs to 13 residues.

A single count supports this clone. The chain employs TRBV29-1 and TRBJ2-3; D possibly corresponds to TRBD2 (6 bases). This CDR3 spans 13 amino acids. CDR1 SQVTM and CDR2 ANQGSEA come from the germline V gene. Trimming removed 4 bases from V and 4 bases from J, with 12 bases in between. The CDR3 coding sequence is TGCAGCGTTGGTAGGAGGGAGTCAGATACGCAGTATTTT. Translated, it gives CSVGRRESDTQYF.

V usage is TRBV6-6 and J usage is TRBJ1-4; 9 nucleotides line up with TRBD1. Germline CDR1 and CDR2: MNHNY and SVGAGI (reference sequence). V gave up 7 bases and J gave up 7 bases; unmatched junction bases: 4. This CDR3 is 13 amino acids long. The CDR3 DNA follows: TGTGCCAGCACCACAGGGGGCTCTGAAAAACTGTTTTTT. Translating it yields CASTTGGSEKLFF.

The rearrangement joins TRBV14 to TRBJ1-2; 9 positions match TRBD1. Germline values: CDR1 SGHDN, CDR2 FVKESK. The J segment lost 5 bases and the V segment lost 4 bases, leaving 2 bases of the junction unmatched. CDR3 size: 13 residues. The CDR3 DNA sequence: TGTGCCAGCAGCCCCGGGACAGGGTATGGCTACACCTTC. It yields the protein CASSPGTGYGYTF.

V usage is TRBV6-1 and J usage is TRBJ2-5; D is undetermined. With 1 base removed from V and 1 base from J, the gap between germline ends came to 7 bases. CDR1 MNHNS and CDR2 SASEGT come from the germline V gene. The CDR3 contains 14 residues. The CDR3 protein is CASSEVGFQETQYF. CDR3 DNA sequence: TGTGCCAGCAGTGAAGTTGGGTTCCAAGAGACCCAGTACTTC.

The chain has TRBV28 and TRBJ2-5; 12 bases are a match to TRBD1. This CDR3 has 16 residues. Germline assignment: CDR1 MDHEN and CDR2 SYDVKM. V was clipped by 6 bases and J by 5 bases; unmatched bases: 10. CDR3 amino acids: CASSLMGTGGRETQYF. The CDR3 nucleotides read TGTGCCAGCAGCCTCATGGGGACAGGGGGCCGGGAGACCCAGTACTTC.

The CDR3 DNA is TGTGCCAGCTCCTGGACCTACGAGCAGTACTTC. Residues: CASSWTYEQYF. The V call is TRBV27, the J call TRBJ2-7; no definite D call. From germline, CDR1 is MNHEY and CDR2 SMNVEV (reference sequence). Trimming stripped 8 bases from V and 2 bases from J, with 7 bases between. The CDR3 has 11 amino acids.

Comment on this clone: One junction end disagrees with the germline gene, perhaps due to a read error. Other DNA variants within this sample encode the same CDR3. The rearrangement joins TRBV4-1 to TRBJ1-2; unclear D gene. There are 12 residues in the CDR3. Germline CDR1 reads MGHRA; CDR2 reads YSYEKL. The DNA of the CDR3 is TGTGCCAGCAGTAGTGCCTTCTATGGCTACACCTTC. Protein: CASSSAFYGYTF.

The chain's CDR3 is CAWRRSGNTIYF. DNA for the CDR3: TGTGCCTGGAGGCGGTCTGGAAACACCATATATTTT. V gene TRBV30 combines with J gene TRBJ1-3; D unclear. The germline CDR1 and CDR2 sequences are GTSNPN and SVGIG (reference sequence). The CDR3 is 12 amino acids. The V and J ends lost 3 bases and 1 base respectively, with 4 bases between them.

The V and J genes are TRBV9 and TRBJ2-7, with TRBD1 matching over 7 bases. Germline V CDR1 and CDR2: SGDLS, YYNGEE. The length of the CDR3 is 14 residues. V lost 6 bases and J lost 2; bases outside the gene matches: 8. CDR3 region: CASTPGQTTYEQYF. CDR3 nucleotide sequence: TGTGCCAGCACCCCGGGACAGACAACCTACGAGCAGTACTTC. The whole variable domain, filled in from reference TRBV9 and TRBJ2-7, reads DSGVTQTPKHLITATGQRVTLRCSPRSGDLSVYWYQQSLDQGLQFLIQYYNGEERAKGNILERFSAQQFPDLHSELNLSSLELGDSALYFCASTPGQTTYEQYFGPGTRLTVT.

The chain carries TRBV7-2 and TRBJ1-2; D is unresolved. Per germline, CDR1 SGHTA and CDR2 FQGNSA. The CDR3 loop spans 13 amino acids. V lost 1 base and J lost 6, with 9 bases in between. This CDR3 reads CASSLEPWNGYTF. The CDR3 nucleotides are TGTGCCAGCAGCTTAGAGCCCTGGAATGGCTACACCTTC.

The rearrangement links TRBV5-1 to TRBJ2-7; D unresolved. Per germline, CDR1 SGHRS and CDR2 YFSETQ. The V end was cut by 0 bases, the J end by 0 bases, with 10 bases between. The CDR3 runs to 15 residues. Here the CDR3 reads CASSLGGLSSYEQYF. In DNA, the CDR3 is TGCGCCAGCAGCTTGGGCGGTCTTAGCTCCTACGAGCAGTACTTC. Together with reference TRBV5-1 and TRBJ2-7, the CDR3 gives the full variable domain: KAGVTQTPRYLIKTRGQQVTLSCSPISGHRSVSWYQQTPGQGLQFLFEYFSETQRNKGNFPGRFSGRQFSNSRSEMNVSTLELGDSALYLCASSLGGLSSYEQYFGPGTRLTVT.

CDR3 loop: CATYRADTEAFF. CDR3 DNA: TGTGCCACTTACCGGGCGGACACTGAAGCTTTCTTT. The chain couples TRBV6-5 to TRBJ1-1, with no clear D. CDR3 length: 12 residues. The germline V gene has CDR1 MNHEY and CDR2 SVGAGI. V lost 10 bases, J lost 3 bases, and 12 bases lay in between.

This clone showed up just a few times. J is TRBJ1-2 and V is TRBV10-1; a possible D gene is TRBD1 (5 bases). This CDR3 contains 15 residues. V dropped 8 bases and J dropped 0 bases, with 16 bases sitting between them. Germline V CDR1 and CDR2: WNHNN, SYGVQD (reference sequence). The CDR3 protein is CASGGGTDTNYGYTF. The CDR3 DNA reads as TGCGCCAGCGGTGGAGGGACGGATACTAACTATGGCTACACCTTC.